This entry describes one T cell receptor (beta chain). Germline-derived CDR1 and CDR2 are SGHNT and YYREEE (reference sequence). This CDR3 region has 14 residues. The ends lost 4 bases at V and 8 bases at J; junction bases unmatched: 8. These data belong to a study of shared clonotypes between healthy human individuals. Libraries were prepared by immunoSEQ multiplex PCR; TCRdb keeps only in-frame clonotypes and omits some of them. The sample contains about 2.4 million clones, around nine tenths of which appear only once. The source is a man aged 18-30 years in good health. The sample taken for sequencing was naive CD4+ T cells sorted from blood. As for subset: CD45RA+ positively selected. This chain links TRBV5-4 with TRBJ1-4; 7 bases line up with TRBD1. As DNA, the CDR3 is TGTGCCAGCAGCGCGCAGGGGGTTCGAGAAAAACTGTTTTTT. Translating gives CASSAQGVREKLFF.